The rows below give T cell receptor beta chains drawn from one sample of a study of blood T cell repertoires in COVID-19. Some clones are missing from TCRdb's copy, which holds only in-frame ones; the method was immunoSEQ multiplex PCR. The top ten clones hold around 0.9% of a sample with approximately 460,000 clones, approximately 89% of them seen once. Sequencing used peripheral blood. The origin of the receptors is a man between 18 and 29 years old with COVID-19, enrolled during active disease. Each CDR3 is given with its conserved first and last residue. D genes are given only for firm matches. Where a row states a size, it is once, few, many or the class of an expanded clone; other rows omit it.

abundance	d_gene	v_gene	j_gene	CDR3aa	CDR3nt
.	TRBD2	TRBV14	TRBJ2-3	CASSQDSGFSTDTQYF	TGTGCCAGCAGCCAAGATAGCGGGTTTAGCACAGATACGCAGTATTTT
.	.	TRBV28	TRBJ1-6	CGSGSPLHF	TGTGGCTCCGGTTCACCCCTCCACTTT
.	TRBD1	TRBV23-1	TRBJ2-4	CASSCGQVRIIQYF	TGCGCCAGCAGTTGCGGACAGGTGAGGATCATTCAGTACTTC
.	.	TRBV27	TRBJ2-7	CASSFSISYEQYF	TGTGCCAGCAGTTTCTCTATCTCCTACGAGCAGTACTTC
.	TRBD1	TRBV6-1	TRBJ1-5	CASSERGQASF	TGTGCCAGCAGTGAAAGGGGACAGGCGTCTTTT
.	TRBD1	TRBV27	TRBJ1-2	CASSLQPGQALRGYTF	TGTGCCAGCAGTTTACAACCGGGACAGGCACTAAGAGGCTACACCTTC
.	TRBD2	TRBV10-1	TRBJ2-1	CASSEKLAGISHEQFF	TGCGCCAGCAGTGAGAAACTAGCGGGAATATCCCATGAGCAGTTCTTC
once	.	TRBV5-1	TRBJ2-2	CASSLGLTGELFF	TGCGCCAGCAGCTTGGGGCTCACCGGGGAGCTGTTTTTT
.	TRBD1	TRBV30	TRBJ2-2	CAWEGTGSVTGELFF	TGTGCCTGGGAGGGGACAGGTTCGGTCACCGGGGAGCTGTTTTTT
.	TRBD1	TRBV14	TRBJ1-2	CASSRLTGDGYTF	TGTGCCAGCAGCCGATTGACAGGGGATGGCTACACCTTC
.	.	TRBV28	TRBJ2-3	CASKRAEPTDTQYF	TGTGCCAGCAAGCGGGCCGAACCAACGGATACGCAGTATTTT
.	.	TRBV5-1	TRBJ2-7	CASSLQSTGSGEQYF	TGCGCCAGCAGCTTGCAGTCAACAGGGTCGGGCGAGCAGTACTTC
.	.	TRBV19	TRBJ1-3	CASSPRPLTGSSGNTIYF	TGTGCCAGTAGTCCTCGCCCACTGACAGGTTCCTCTGGAAACACCATATATTTT
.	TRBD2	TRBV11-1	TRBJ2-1	CASSKRDAYNEQFF	TGTGCCAGCAGTAAGCGGGACGCTTACAATGAGCAGTTCTTC
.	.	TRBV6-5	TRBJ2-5	CASSYVAGSRETQYF	TGTGCCAGCAGTTACGTCGCGGGGTCGCGGGAGACCCAGTACTTC
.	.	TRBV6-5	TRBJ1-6	CASRGDYNSPLHF	TGTGCCAGCAGGGGAGACTATAATTCACCCCTCCACTTT
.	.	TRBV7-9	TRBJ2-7	CASSLSGVTYEQYF	TGTGCCAGCAGCTTATCAGGGGTTACCTACGAGCAGTACTTC
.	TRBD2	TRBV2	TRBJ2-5	CASIDDSGRAWETQYF	TGTGCCAGCATTGATGATAGCGGGAGGGCCTGGGAGACCCAGTACTTC
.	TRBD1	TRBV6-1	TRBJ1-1	CASSEPDRAAFF	TGTGCCAGCAGTGAGCCCGACAGGGCAGCTTTCTTT
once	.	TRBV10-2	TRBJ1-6	CASSEQGPYNSPLHF	TGCGCCAGCAGTGAGCAGGGCCCTTATAATTCACCCCTCCACTTT
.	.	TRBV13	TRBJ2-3	CASSPSSAVAVTDTQYF	TGTGCCAGCAGCCCGAGCAGCGCGGTAGCAGTTACAGATACGCAGTATTTT
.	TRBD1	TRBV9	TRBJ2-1	CASSPSGTGIAEQFF	TGTGCCAGCAGCCCCAGCGGGACAGGGATCGCTGAGCAGTTCTTC
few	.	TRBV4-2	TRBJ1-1	CASSQDTGNTEAFF	TGTGCCAGCAGCCAAGATACGGGAAACACTGAAGCTTTCTTT
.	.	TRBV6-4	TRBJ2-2	CASRLRVNTGELFF	TGTGCCAGCAGGTTGAGGGTTAACACCGGGGAGCTGTTTTTT
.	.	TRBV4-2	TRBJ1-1	CASSSNRARGAVTNTEAFF	TGTGCCAGCAGCTCAAACCGGGCGCGGGGGGCAGTTACGAACACTGAAGCTTTCTTT
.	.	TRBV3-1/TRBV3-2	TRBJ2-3	CASSQSLASDTQYF	TGTGCCAGCAGCCAAAGTCTAGCCTCAGATACGCAGTATTTT
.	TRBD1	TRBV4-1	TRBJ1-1	CASSQVGRGRGNTEAFF	TGCGCCAGCAGCCAAGTTGGCAGGGGGCGGGGGAACACTGAAGCTTTCTTT
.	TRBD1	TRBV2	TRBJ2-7	CASSEGKATGSYEQYF	TGTGCCAGCAGTGAAGGGAAGGCGACAGGGTCCTACGAGCAGTACTTC
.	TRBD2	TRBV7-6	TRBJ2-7	CASRGGSSYEQYF	TGTGCCAGCAGGGGAGGGAGCTCCTACGAGCAGTACTTC
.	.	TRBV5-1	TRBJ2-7	CASSLNAGYEQYF	TGCGCCAGCAGCTTGAATGCCGGCTACGAGCAGTACTTC
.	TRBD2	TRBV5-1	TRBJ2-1	CASSLAPAGWNEQFF	TGCGCCAGCAGCTTGGCCCCAGCGGGATGGAATGAGCAGTTCTTC
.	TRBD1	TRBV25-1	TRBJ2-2	CATSGTGGDGELFF	TGTGCCACGTCCGGGACAGGGGGCGACGGGGAGCTGTTTTTT
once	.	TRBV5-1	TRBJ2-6	CASSFGTPGANVLTF	TGCGCCAGCAGCTTTGGGACACCTGGGGCCAACGTCCTGACTTTC
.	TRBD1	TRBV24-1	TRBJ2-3	CATSETGTDYTQYF	TGTGCCACCAGTGAAACCGGGACAGATTATACGCAGTATTTT
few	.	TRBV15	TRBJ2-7	CATSSPRGWRGPYEQYF	TGTGCCACCAGCAGCCCTCGGGGCTGGCGGGGACCCTACGAGCAGTACTTC
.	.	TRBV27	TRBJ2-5	CASSFVGGARETQYF	TGTGCCAGCAGTTTCGTAGGGGGGGCAAGGGAGACCCAGTACTTC
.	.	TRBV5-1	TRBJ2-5	CASREQGTGETQYF	TGCGCCAGCAGGGAGCAGGGGACCGGGGAGACCCAGTACTTC
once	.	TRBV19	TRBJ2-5	CASSPTLRGGTQYF	TGTGCCAGTAGTCCTACTCTAAGGGGAGGGACCCAGTACTTC
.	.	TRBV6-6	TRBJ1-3	CASGHQAFGNTIYF	TGTGCCAGCGGCCACCAGGCGTTCGGAAACACCATATATTTT
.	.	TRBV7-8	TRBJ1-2	CASSWGRPRFNYGYTF	TGTGCCAGCAGCTGGGGCCGACCGCGGTTTAACTATGGCTACACCTTC
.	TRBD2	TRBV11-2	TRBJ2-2	CASSLGTLAVNTGELFF	TGTGCCAGCAGCTTAGGCACCCTAGCGGTTAACACCGGGGAGCTGTTTTTT
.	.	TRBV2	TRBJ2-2	CASSSIAGELFF	TGTGCCAGCAGCTCGATAGCCGGGGAGCTGTTTTTT
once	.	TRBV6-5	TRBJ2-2	CASSYLTGELFF	TGTGCCAGCAGTTACTTAACCGGGGAGCTGTTTTTT
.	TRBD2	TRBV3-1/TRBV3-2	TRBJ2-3	CASSQELAGGRTDTQYF	TGTGCCAGCAGCCAAGAACTAGCGGGGGGACGCACAGATACGCAGTATTTT
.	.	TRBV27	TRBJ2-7	CASSADSPPFDEQYF	TGTGCCAGCAGTGCCGACAGCCCTCCTTTCGACGAGCAGTACTTC
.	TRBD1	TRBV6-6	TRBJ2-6	CASSSGGSGANVLTF	TGTGCCAGCAGTTCAGGGGGTTCTGGGGCCAACGTCCTGACTTTC
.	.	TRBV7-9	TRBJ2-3	CASSLGAADTQYF	TGTGCCAGCAGCTTGGGGGCGGCAGATACGCAGTATTTT
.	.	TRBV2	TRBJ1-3	CASSGQGPSAGNTIYF	TGTGCCAGCAGCGGTCAGGGCCCCTCGGCCGGAAACACCATATATTTT
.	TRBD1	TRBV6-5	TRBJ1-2	CASTRAGGDGYTF	TGTGCCAGCACCCGGGCAGGGGGCGATGGCTACACCTTC
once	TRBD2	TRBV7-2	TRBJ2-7	CASSLAPTSGYKEYF	TGTGCCAGCAGCTTAGCGCCGACTAGCGGGTATAAGGAGTACTTC
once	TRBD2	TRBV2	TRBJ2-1	CARRTGTSVGEQFF	TGTGCCAGGAGAACAGGGACTAGCGTGGGTGAGCAGTTCTTC
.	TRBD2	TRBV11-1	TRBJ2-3	CASSRTSGEPKDTQYF	TGTGCCAGCAGCCGAACTAGCGGGGAGCCGAAAGATACGCAGTATTTT
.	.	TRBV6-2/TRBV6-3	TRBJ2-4	CASSFRGLAKNIQYF	TGTGCCAGCAGTTTTAGGGGATTAGCCAAAAACATTCAGTACTTC
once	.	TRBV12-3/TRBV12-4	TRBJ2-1	CASSTGSEQFF	TGTGCCAGCAGTACAGGGAGTGAGCAGTTCTTC